This TCR beta chain is drawn from a study of T-cell reconstitution after alpha-beta-depleted transplantation in children. This clonotype was detected a few times. The V end was cut by 2 bases, the J end by 6 bases, with 10 bases between. This CDR3 is 13 amino acids long. From germline, CDR1 is SEHNR and CDR2 FQNEAQ (reference sequence). The library targeted TCRbeta and was prepared with unique molecular identifiers. TCRdb re-derived calls from the PCR reads in MiXCR, one entry per CDR3 protein. The sample has roughly 500,000 distinct CDR3 sequences; about 16% are singletons. This sample comprised PBMCs from the stem cell graft donor, obtained from the stem cell graft. The sequence was collected from a human donor who donated a stem cell graft to a child with acute lymphoblastic leukemia. The chain uses TRBV7-9 and TRBJ1-2, with D unclear. As DNA, the CDR3 is TGTGCCAGCAGCTTAAAATTCCGGGATGGCTACACCTTC. Protein: CASSLKFRDGYTF.